These 29 T cell receptor beta chains were sequenced from one sample in a study of chronic HIV infection and antiretroviral therapy. TCRdb fed the 5' RACE reads into MiXCR, producing one record per CDR3 protein. In the table there are some 46,000 distinct CDR3 sequences, about 18% of which are singletons. The sample comprised peripheral blood. Source of these receptors: an adult who had HIV and had not received antiretroviral therapy, or was an uninfected healthy control (not recorded which).

The chain uses TRBV28 and TRBJ2-1, with 7 bases fitting TRBD2. The CDR3 spans 17 residues. Germline assignment: CDR1 MDHEN and CDR2 SYDVKM. V lost 5 bases, J lost 4 bases, and 14 bases stayed unmatched. The CDR3 loop is CASSLAVSGPEYNEQFF. In nucleotides, the CDR3 is TGTGCCAGCAGTCTAGCGGTAAGCGGGCCGGAGTACAATGAGCAGTTCTTC. Together with reference TRBV28 and TRBJ2-1, the CDR3 gives the full variable domain: DVKVTQSSRYLVKRTGEKVFLECVQDMDHENMFWYRQDPGLGLRLIYFSYDVKMKEKGDIPEGYSVSREKKERFSLILESASTNQTSMYLCASSLAVSGPEYNEQFFGPGTRLTVL.

The CDR3 region is CASSLRREGTDTQYF. The CDR3, as DNA: TGTGCCAGCAGCTTGCGCAGGGAGGGCACAGATACGCAGTATTTT. The chain has TRBV9 and TRBJ2-3; perhaps TRBD2 as D (6 bases). Per germline, CDR1 SGDLS and CDR2 YYNGEE. V was trimmed by 4 bases and J by 1 base, leaving 13 bases between them. The CDR3 sequence is 15 residues long.

The V gene is TRBV30, the J gene TRBJ2-7, with D unclear. The CDR3 covers 12 residues. The germline CDR1 and CDR2 sequences are GTSNPN and SVGIG (reference sequence). The V end lost 2 bases, the J end lost 4 bases, and 9 bases lay between the germline ends. CDR3 DNA: TGTGCCTGGAGTCCTAGAAGGTACGAGCAGTACTTC. Amino acid sequence: CAWSPRRYEQYF. The full variable domain, rest sourced from reference TRBV30 and TRBJ2-7, is SQTIHQWPATLVQPVGSPLSLECTVEGTSNPNLYWYRQAAGRGLQLLFYSVGIGQISSEVPQNLSASRPQDRQFILSSKKLLLSDSGFYLCAWSPRRYEQYFGPGTRLTVT.

The chain employs TRBV29-1 and TRBJ2-5, with D possibly being TRBD1 or TRBD2 (5 bases each). The CDR3 loop spans 15 amino acids. Germline CDR1 and CDR2: SQVTM and ANQGSEA. V was cut by 3 bases and J by 5 bases, with 19 bases left in between. The CDR3 sequence is CSVDGAGQRSETQYF. CDR3 sequence (DNA): TGCAGCGTTGACGGGGCGGGCCAACGGTCGGAGACCCAGTACTTC.

This clonotype was recorded a few times. The chain is built from TRBV10-3 and TRBJ1-6, with a possible D match to TRBD1 (5 bases). V was clipped by 2 bases and J by 7 bases, with 12 bases between them. Per the germline V gene, CDR1 is ENHRY and CDR2 is SYGVKD. This CDR3 contains 15 residues. CDR3 in DNA: TGTGCCATCAGTGAGGGAGGGACCTCGAATTCACCCCTCCACTTT. This translates into CAISEGGTSNSPLHF.

The CDR3 nucleotides read TGTGCCAGCAAGGCTGCAGGGAATGAAAAACTGTTTTTT. Amino acid sequence: CASKAAGNEKLFF. V gene TRBV12-3 or TRBV12-4 combines with J gene TRBJ1-4; D perhaps matches TRBD1 (5 bases). CDR3 size: 13 residues. Trimming removed 7 bases from V and 5 bases from J, with 11 bases in between.

The chain uses TRBV6-6 and TRBJ1-1, with D uncertain. The germline V gene encodes CDR1 MNHNY and CDR2 SVGAGI (reference sequence). Trimming took 8 bases from V and 7 from J, leaving 5 bases between them. The CDR3 spans 9 residues. In DNA form, the CDR3 reads TGTGCCAGCGGCCTTGAAGCTTTCTTT. It specifies CASGLEAFF.

This clonotype came up a few times. J is TRBJ1-4 and V is TRBV10-3; D is possibly TRBD1 (6 bases). V dropped 6 bases and J dropped 7 bases, with 12 bases sitting between them. The germline V gene has CDR1 ENHRY and CDR2 SYGVKD. The CDR3 sequence is 13 residues long. CDR3 residues: CAISIQGGEKLFF. Here the CDR3 DNA reads TGTGCCATCAGCATACAGGGCGGTGAAAAACTGTTTTTT.

This clonotype was observed a handful of times. The gene calls are TRBV7-9 and TRBJ1-1; 7 bases are shared with TRBD1. CDR1 is SEHNR and CDR2 is FQNEAQ in the germline V gene (reference sequence). J lost 5 bases, V lost 4 bases, and 4 bases had no gene match. The CDR3 has 13 amino acids. CDR3 nucleotides: TGTGCCAGCAGCTACACAGGGGAGACTGAAGCTTTCTTT. It translates to CASSYTGETEAFF.

The chain has TRBV11-2 and TRBJ2-7; D is uncertain. The CDR3 loop spans 14 amino acids. With 1 base removed from V and 3 bases from J, the gap between germline ends came to 10 bases. Germline assignment: CDR1 SGHAT and CDR2 FQNNGV. The CDR3 loop reads CASSLAGTGYEQYF. The CDR3 nucleotides read TGTGCCAGCAGCTTAGCCGGTACCGGCTACGAGCAGTACTTC.

V is TRBV3-1 and J is TRBJ2-4; D gene ambiguous. The CDR3 spans 16 residues. Germline V gene data show CDR1 as LGHDT and CDR2 as YNNKEL (reference sequence). V dropped 4 bases and J dropped 0 bases, with 13 bases sitting between them. The CDR3 reads CASSPLPTLAKNIQYF. In DNA form, the CDR3 reads TGTGCCAGCAGCCCCCTTCCTACCTTAGCCAAAAACATTCAGTACTTC. Full variable domain (rest looked up from reference TRBV3-1 and TRBJ2-4): DTAVSQTPKYLVTQMGNDKSIKCEQNLGHDTMYWYKQDSKKFLKIMFSYNNKELIINETVPNRFSPKSPDKAHLNLHINSLELGDSAVYFCASSPLPTLAKNIQYFGAGTRLSVL.

The rearrangement uses TRBV29-1 and TRBJ2-7, with 10 positions matching TRBD2. This CDR3 has 14 amino acids. CDR1 and CDR2 (germline): SQVTM, ANQGSEA. V was clipped by 6 bases and J by 3 bases; unmatched bases: 8. The CDR3 is CSVEREGEIYEQYF. As DNA, the CDR3 is TGCAGCGTGGAGCGGGAGGGGGAGATCTACGAGCAGTACTTC.

The chain uses TRBV28 and TRBJ1-2; D perhaps matches TRBD1 (6 bases). From germline, CDR1 is MDHEN and CDR2 SYDVKM. This CDR3 has 16 amino acids. Between the trimmed V and J ends, which lost 3 bases and 7 bases, there was a span of 21 bases. The CDR3, as DNA: TGTGCCAGCAGTTTCTTCTCTGGGGGGGGGCGGTCTGGCTACACCTTC. Encoded protein: CASSFFSGGGRSGYTF.

This clonotype was recorded only once. The chain combines TRBV29-1 with TRBJ2-1, with 7 nucleotides matching TRBD1. This CDR3 is 13 amino acids long. V shed 7 bases and J 3 bases; nucleotides not matched to a gene: 6. Per germline, CDR1 SQVTM and CDR2 ANQGSEA. CDR3 DNA: TGCAGCGGAGGACAGGCGAACTACAATGAGCAGTTCTTC. Translated, it gives CSGGQANYNEQFF.

The chain is built from TRBV29-1 and TRBJ2-5; perhaps TRBD2 as D (5 bases). V shed 3 bases and J shed 1 base, with 12 bases lying between them. Germline CDR1 reads SQVTM; CDR2 reads ANQGSEA. CDR3 length: 14 residues. As DNA, the CDR3 is TGCAGCGTTGACCCAACGGGATCCCAAGAGACCCAGTACTTC. Translating gives CSVDPTGSQETQYF.

The V gene is TRBV11-3, the J gene TRBJ2-3; D may be TRBD1 (6 bases). Germline lookup yields CDR1 SGHNT and CDR2 YENEEA. V lost 1 base and J 0 bases, leaving 11 bases between the germline ends. This CDR3 is 16 amino acids long. Here the CDR3 reads CASSLGRGQSTDTQYF. DNA for the CDR3: TGTGCCAGCAGCTTAGGCAGGGGTCAGAGCACAGATACGCAGTATTTT.

The sample holds a few counts of this clonotype. V usage is TRBV11-2 and J usage is TRBJ1-2, with D hard to call. The germline V and J ends were trimmed by 2 bases and 4 bases, with 11 bases remaining between them. The CDR3 runs to 14 residues. CDR1 is SGHAT and CDR2 is FQNNGV in the germline V gene. CDR3 bases: TGTGCCAGCAGCTTACTTCAGATTAGCTATGGCTACACCTTC. It is translated as CASSLLQISYGYTF.

CDR3 in amino acids: CASSLGHSNTEAFF. The CDR3, as DNA: TGTGCCAGCTCACTAGGACACTCGAACACTGAAGCTTTCTTT. The chain combines TRBV18 with TRBJ1-1, with a weak D call TRBD1 (5 bases). V lost 4 bases to trimming and J lost 1 base, with 10 bases between them. The CDR3 length is 14 residues. Germline values: CDR1 KGHSH, CDR2 LQKENI. The variable domain in full, completed from reference TRBV18 and TRBJ1-1, reads NAGVMQNPRHLVRRRGQEARLRCSPMKGHSHVYWYRQLPEEGLKFMVYLQKENIIDESGMPKERFSAEFPKEGPSILRIQQVVRGDSAAYFCASSLGHSNTEAFFGQGTRLTVV.

The table lists this clonotype with a few counts. The gene calls are TRBV29-1 and TRBJ2-7, with D possibly being TRBD2 (6 bases). Deletions cut 2 bases from V and 6 bases from J, with 17 bases between. Germline V lookup: CDR1 SQVTM, CDR2 ANQGSEA. The CDR3 totals 14 residues. The CDR3 region is CSVETASATPEQYF. The CDR3 DNA reads TGCAGCGTTGAAACTGCTAGCGCCACCCCCGAGCAGTACTTC.

This chain links TRBV12-3 or TRBV12-4 with TRBJ2-4; D uncertain. V gave up 1 base and J gave up 12 bases, with 7 bases separating them. The CDR3 is 11 residues long. As DNA, the CDR3 is TGTGCCAGCAGTTTAGAACCCAATCAGTACTTC. Translating gives CASSLEPNQYF.

This clonotype was detected only a few times. The chain has TRBV28 and TRBJ2-5; D gene unclear. Trimming shortened V by 2 bases and J by 2 bases, and 15 bases separated the two germline ends. Germline CDR1 is MDHEN and CDR2 is SYDVKM. The CDR3 has 16 residues. CDR3 sequence (DNA): TGTGCCAGCAGTTTAGTGGCCCGTGGAGTACAAGAGACCCAGTACTTC. It translates to CASSLVARGVQETQYF.

This clonotype came up a few times. The chain combines TRBV7-8 with TRBJ1-5; D ambiguous. The V end was cut by 2 bases, the J end by 2 bases, with 10 bases between. The CDR3 spans 15 residues. CDR1 and CDR2 from the germline V gene are SGHVS and FQNEAQ. The CDR3 DNA follows: TGTGCCAGCAGCTTAAGTGTTAGCGGCAATCAGCCCCAGCATTTT. Translating gives CASSLSVSGNQPQHF. Full variable domain (outside the CDR3, taken from reference TRBV7-8 and TRBJ1-5): GAGVSQSPRYKVAKRGQDVALRCDPISGHVSLFWYQQALGQGPEFLTYFQNEAQLDKSGLPSDRFFAERPEGSVSTLKIQRTQQEDSAVYLCASSLSVSGNQPQHFGDGTRLSIL.

The genes are TRBV28 and TRBJ2-3; the D is unclear. CDR1 and CDR2 from the germline V gene are MDHEN and SYDVKM. The V gene lost 6 bases and the J gene lost 6 bases, with 7 bases spanning the gap. The CDR3 spans 11 residues. The CDR3 reads CASRSQDTQYF. The CDR3 DNA sequence: TGTGCCAGCAGAAGCCAGGATACGCAGTATTTT. Full variable domain (missing parts from reference TRBV28 and TRBJ2-3): DVKVTQSSRYLVKRTGEKVFLECVQDMDHENMFWYRQDPGLGLRLIYFSYDVKMKEKGDIPEGYSVSREKKERFSLILESASTNQTSMYLCASRSQDTQYFGPGTRLTVL.

This clonotype turned up a few times. The chain couples TRBV20-1 to TRBJ2-3; 15 positions match TRBD2. Per germline, CDR1 DFQATT and CDR2 SNEGSKA (reference sequence). V shed 5 bases, J shed 4 bases, and the junction held 7 bases outside the gene matches. The CDR3 extends over 16 amino acids. CDR3 in amino acids: CSAGGLAGGGPDTQYF. CDR3 DNA: TGCAGTGCTGGGGGACTAGCGGGAGGTGGCCCAGATACGCAGTATTTT.

This clonotype has more than one count but fewer than ten. The gene calls are TRBV29-1 and TRBJ2-1; unclear D gene. Germline V gene data show CDR1 as SQVTM and CDR2 as ANQGSEA. CDR3 size: 13 residues. Trimming left V 4 bases short and J 10 bases short, with 17 bases between. CDR3 amino acids: CSVVGFQLWEQFF. CDR3 sequence (DNA): TGCAGCGTTGTAGGGTTCCAACTCTGGGAGCAGTTCTTC.

Comment on this clonotype: One end of the junction varies from germline; a read error may be responsible. The genes are TRBV25-1 and TRBJ2-7; D may be TRBD2 (5 bases). This CDR3 has 14 residues. Germline V lookup: CDR1 MGHDK, CDR2 SYGVNS. The CDR3 DNA reads as TGTGCCAGCAGTGAACGAGGGAGAACCTACGAGCAGTGCTTC. Amino acids: CASSERGRTYEQCF.

The J gene is TRBJ2-3, the V gene TRBV9; D is possibly TRBD1 (5 bases). Germline CDR1 and CDR2: SGDLS and YYNGEE. V lost 0 bases and J 4 bases, leaving 9 bases between the germline ends. CDR3 length: 14 residues. The chain's CDR3 is CASSVGGRPDTQYF. In DNA, the CDR3 is TGTGCCAGCAGCGTAGGGGGCAGGCCAGATACGCAGTATTTT.

This clonotype has only a few counts. The rearrangement joins TRBV7-6 to TRBJ1-5; the D gene is possibly TRBD1 (5 bases). Trimming stripped 1 base from V and 7 bases from J, with 17 bases between. The CDR3 consists of 16 residues. Looked up from germline, CDR1 is SGHVS and CDR2 is FNYEAQ. The CDR3 DNA follows: TGTGCCAGCAGCTTAGGTCCAGGGCAGGGCGACCAGCCCCAGCATTTT. The encoded protein is CASSLGPGQGDQPQHF. Full variable domain (missing parts from reference TRBV7-6 and TRBJ1-5): GAGVSQSPRYKVTKRGQDVALRCDPISGHVSLYWYRQALGQGPEFLTYFNYEAQQDKSGLPNDRFSAERPEGSISTLTIQRTEQRDSAMYRCASSLGPGQGDQPQHFGDGTRLSIL.

This chain uses TRBV7-2 with TRBJ2-7, with 9 bases lining up with TRBD1. In germline, CDR1 is SGHTA, CDR2 FQGNSA. This CDR3 has 14 amino acids. V was pared by 5 bases and J by 7 bases, with 9 bases of the junction left unmatched. The CDR3: CASSRGQGPPEQYF. CDR3 in DNA: TGTGCCAGCAGCCGGGGACAGGGCCCTCCAGAGCAGTACTTC.